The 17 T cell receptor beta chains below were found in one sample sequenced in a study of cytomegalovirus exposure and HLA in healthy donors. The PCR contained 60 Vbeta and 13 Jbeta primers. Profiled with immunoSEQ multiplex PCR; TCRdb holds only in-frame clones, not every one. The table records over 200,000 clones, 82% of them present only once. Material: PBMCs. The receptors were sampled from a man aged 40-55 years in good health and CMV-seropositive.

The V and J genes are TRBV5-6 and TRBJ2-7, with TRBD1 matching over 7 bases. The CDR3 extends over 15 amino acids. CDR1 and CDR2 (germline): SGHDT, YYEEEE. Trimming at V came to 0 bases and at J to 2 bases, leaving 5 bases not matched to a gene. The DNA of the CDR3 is TGTGCCAGCAGCTTGGTCGGTGACAGGGCCTACGAGCAGTACTTC. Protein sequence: CASSLVGDRAYEQYF. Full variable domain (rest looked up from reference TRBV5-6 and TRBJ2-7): DAGVTQSPTHLIKTRGQQVTLRCSPKSGHDTVSWYQQALGQGPQFIFQYYEEEERQRGNFPDRFSGHQFPNYSSELNVNALLLGDSALYLCASSLVGDRAYEQYFGPGTRLTVT.

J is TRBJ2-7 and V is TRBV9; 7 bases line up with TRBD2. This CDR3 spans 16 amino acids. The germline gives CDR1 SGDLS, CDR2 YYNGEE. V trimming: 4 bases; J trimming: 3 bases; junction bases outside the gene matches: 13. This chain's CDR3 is CASSPAGRVPGYEQYF. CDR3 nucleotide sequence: TGTGCCAGCAGCCCAGCGGGGCGGGTGCCAGGCTACGAGCAGTACTTC.

The CDR3 bases are TGTGCCAGCAGCTTAGGACTTTCCCGTGGTGGCTACACCTTC. Translation: CASSLGLSRGGYTF. This rearrangement joins TRBV7-9 to TRBJ1-2; no clear D gene. Germline CDR1 reads SEHNR; CDR2 reads FQNEAQ (reference sequence). The CDR3 extends over 14 amino acids. Trimming shortened V by 1 base and J by 7 bases, and 13 bases separated the two germline ends.

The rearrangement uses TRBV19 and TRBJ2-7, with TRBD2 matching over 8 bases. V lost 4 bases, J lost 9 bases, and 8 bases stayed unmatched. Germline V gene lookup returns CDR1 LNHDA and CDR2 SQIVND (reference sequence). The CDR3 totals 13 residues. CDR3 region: CASSSGRSIGQYF. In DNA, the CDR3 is TGTGCCAGTAGTAGCGGGAGGAGTATTGGGCAGTACTTC.

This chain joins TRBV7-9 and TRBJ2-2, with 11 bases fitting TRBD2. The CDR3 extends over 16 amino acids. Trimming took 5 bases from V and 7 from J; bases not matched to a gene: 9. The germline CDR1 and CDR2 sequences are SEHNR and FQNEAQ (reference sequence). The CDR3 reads CASSLRSGRANGELFF. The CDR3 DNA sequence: TGTGCCAGCAGCCTCCGTAGCGGGAGGGCAAACGGGGAGCTGTTTTTT.

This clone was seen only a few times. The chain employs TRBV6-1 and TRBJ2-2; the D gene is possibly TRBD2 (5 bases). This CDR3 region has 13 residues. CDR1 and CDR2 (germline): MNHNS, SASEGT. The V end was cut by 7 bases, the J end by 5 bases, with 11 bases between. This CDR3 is CASMGSRTGELFF. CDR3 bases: TGTGCCAGCATGGGGAGTCGGACCGGGGAGCTGTTTTTT.

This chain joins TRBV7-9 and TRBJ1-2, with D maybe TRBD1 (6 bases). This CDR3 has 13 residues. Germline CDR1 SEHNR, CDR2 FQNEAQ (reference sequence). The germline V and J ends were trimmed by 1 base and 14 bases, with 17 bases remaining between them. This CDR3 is CASSLGRQALLTF. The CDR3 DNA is TGTGCCAGCAGCTTAGGGAGACAGGCTCTATTAACCTTC.

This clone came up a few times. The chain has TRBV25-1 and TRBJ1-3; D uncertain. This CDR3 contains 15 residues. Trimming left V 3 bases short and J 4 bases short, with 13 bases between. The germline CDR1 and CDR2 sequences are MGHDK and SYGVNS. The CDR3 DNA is TGTGCCAGCAGTGATCCTCAGACACTCGGAAACACCATATATTTT. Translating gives CASSDPQTLGNTIYF.

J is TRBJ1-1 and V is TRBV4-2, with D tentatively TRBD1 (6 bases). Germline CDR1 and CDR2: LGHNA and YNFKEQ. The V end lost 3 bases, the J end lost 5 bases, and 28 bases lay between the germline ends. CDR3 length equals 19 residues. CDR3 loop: CASSQEPLVGGQRETEAFF. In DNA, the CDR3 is TGTGCCAGCAGCCAGGAACCGCTGGTCGGAGGACAGAGGGAAACTGAAGCTTTCTTT.

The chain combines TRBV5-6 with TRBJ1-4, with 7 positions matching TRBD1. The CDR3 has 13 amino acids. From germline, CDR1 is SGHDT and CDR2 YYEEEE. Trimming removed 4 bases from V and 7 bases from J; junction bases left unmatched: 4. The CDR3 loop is CASSKQGSEKLFF. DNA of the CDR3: TGTGCCAGCAGCAAACAGGGGAGTGAAAAACTGTTTTTT.

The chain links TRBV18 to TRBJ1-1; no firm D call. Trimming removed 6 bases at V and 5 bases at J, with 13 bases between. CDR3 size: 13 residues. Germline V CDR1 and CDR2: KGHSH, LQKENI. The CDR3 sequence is CASSPNGGTEAFF. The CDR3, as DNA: TGTGCCAGCTCCCCGAACGGAGGAACTGAAGCTTTCTTT.

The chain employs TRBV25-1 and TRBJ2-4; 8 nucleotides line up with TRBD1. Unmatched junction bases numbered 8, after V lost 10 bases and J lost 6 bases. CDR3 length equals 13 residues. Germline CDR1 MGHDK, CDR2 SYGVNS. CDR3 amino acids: CATQDRARNIQYF. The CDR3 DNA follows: TGTGCCACCCAGGACAGGGCCCGAAACATTCAGTACTTC.

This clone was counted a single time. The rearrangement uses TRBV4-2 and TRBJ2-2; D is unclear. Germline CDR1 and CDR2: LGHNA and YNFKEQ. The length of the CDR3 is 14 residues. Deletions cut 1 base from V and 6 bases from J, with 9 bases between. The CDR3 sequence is CASSQAVQSGELFF. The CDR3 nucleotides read TGTGCCAGCAGCCAAGCAGTCCAGTCCGGGGAGCTGTTTTTT.

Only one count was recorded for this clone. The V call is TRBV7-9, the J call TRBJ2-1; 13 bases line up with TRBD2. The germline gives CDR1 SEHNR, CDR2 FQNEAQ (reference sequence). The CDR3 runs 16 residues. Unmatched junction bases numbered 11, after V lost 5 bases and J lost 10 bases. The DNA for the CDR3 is TGTGCCAGCAGCCCCCGGACTAGCGGGAGTTCAGGGGAGCAGTTCTTC. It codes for CASSPRTSGSSGEQFF.

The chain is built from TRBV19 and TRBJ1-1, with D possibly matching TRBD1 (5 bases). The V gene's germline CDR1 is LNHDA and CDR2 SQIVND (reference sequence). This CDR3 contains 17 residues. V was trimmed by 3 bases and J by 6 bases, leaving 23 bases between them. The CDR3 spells CASSILGPAQGDPEAFF. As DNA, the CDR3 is TGTGCCAGTAGTATCCTCGGACCGGCCCAAGGGGATCCTGAAGCTTTCTTT. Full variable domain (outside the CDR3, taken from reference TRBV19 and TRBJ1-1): DGGITQSPKYLFRKEGQNVTLSCEQNLNHDAMYWYRQDPGQGLRLIYYSQIVNDFQKGDIAEGYSVSREKKESFPLTVTSAQKNPTAFYLCASSILGPAQGDPEAFFGQGTRLTVV.

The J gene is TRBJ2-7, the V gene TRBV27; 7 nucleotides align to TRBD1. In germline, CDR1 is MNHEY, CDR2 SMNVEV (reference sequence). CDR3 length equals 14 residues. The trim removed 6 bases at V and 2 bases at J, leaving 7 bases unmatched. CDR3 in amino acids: CASRVRQGAYEQYF. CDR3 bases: TGTGCCAGCAGAGTAAGGCAGGGGGCCTACGAGCAGTACTTC.

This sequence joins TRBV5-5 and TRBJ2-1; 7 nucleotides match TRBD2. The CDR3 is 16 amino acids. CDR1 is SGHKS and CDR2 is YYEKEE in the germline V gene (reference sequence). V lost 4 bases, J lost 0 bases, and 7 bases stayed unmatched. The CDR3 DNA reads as TGTGCCAGCAGCCCCGCGCGGGAGAGCTCCTACAATGAGCAGTTCTTC. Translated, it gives CASSPARESSYNEQFF.